The entry below gives a single TCR beta chain sequence along with its context. Assay: immunoSEQ multiplex PCR; the TCRdb copy retains only in-frame clones and omits some. The sample includes some 1 million clones, about 75% of them seen just once. All donors qualified as healthy HIV-negative adults and had experienced no recent acute infections or vaccinations. Only Caucasian adults living in Nashville, Tennessee made up the donor group. Between the trimmed V and J ends, which lost 3 bases and 4 bases, there was a span of 13 bases. From germline, CDR1 is GTSNPN and CDR2 SVGIG (reference sequence). This CDR3 spans 15 amino acids. These data belong to a study of shared clonotypes between healthy human individuals. Study summary: Samples came from a couple of female and a few male donors aged 18 to 49. A donor's plate count was three for CD4 naive and three for CD4 memory; CD8 naive had two and CD8 memory one.

Sequencing was done on a sample of memory CD4+ T cells sorted from blood. Subset noted: CD45RA-negative fraction. This TCR was recovered from a man aged 18 to 29 in good health. The J gene is TRBJ2-6, the V gene TRBV30; D gene ambiguous. The CDR3 DNA sequence: TGTGCCTGGAGCCCCGTCAACTGGGGGGCCAACGTCCTGACTTTC. This gives the protein CAWSPVNWGANVLTF.